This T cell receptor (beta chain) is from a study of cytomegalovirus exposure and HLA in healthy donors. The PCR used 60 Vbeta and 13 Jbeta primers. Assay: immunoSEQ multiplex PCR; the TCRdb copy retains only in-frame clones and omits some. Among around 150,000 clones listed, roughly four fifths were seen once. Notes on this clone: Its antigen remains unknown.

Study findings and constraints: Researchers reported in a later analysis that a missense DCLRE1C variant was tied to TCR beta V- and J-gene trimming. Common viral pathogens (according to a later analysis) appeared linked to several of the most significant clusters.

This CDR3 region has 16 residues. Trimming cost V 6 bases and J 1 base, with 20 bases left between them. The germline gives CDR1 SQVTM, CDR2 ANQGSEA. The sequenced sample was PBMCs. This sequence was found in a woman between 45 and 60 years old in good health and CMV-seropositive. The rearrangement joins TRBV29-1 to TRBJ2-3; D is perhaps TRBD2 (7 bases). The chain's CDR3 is CSVEGGAGVGTDTQYF. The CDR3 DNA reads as TGCAGCGTCGAGGGGGGGGCGGGGGTCGGCACAGATACGCAGTATTTT.